This TCR beta chain was recorded in a study of T cells in Graves' hyperthyroidism and ophthalmopathy. At least 3 on the Clinical Activity Score was recorded for ophthalmopathy patients, who also had NOSPECS grade at least 4 and duration under 3 months. V gave up 2 bases and J gave up 2 bases; unmatched junction bases: 6. Germline V gene sequence: CDR1 LGHDT, CDR2 YNNKEL (reference sequence). This CDR3 spans 16 amino acids. Study outcomes and limitations: Blood shared most expanded thyroid clonotypes above 0.001.

The sample holds many counts of this clonotype. The antigen is undetermined. RNA transcripts were the template for amplifying TCR beta CDR3 regions. When the TCR CDR3 underwent first-round RT-PCR, the HTBI primer set was used. TCRdb re-derived calls from the multiplex PCR reads in MiXCR, one entry per CDR3 protein. The sample gives 330,000 or so distinct CDR3 sequences, approximately 19% of which show up once; less than 40% is in the top ten. Sequencing was carried out using blood. The source is a man aged 50 or older with Graves' ophthalmopathy. The V gene is TRBV3-1, the J gene TRBJ2-3; 8 bases line up with TRBD2. The CDR3 coding sequence is TGTGCCAGCAGCCAATCCGCCGGGAGGGACACAGATACGCAGTATTTT. Its protein is CASSQSAGRDTDTQYF.